A selection of T cell receptor beta chains follows, all from one sample in a study of T cell repertoires in cytomegalovirus infection. TCRdb re-called the reads through MiXCR, storing one row per CDR3 protein. Of 130,000 or so distinct CDR3 sequences in the sample, roughly 6% are singletons; the top ten hold approximately 19%. Specimen: PBMCs. These receptors were obtained from a human donor in good health (CMV status not recorded). Some clones in this sample may be carry-over from other donors' samples. Each CDR3 is given with its conserved first and last residue. A D gene is named only where the DNA matches it firmly. Clone size is shown for a subset of rows, as once, few, many or a class of expanded clone.

D	size	J	V	CDR3	DNA
TRBD1	many	TRBJ2-6	TRBV7-8	CASSSHRGTNVLTF	TGTGCCAGCAGCTCACACAGGGGAACCAACGTCCTGACTTTC
-	many	TRBJ1-5	TRBV20-1	CSARDRPGPQHF	TGCAGTGCTAGAGATCGGCCGGGGCCCCAGCATTTT
-	-	TRBJ1-2	TRBV29-1	CSVSRGGGYTF	TGCAGCGTTAGCAGGGGTGGAGGCTACACCTTC
TRBD2	few	TRBJ2-5	TRBV29-1	CSVALLAGDQETQYF	TGCAGCGTTGCATTACTAGCGGGGGACCAAGAGACCCAGTACTTC
-	many	TRBJ2-5	TRBV7-2	CASSWGEETQYF	TGTGCCAGCAGCTGGGGGGAAGAGACCCAGTACTTC
-	many	TRBJ1-1	TRBV5-1	CASSRTGHVNTEAFF	TGCGCCAGCAGCCGGACGGGACATGTGAACACTGAAGCTTTCTTT
-	many	TRBJ2-5	TRBV20-1	CSARDGPGLQETQYF	TGCAGTGCTAGAGATGGGCCGGGACTCCAAGAGACCCAGTACTTC
TRBD1	many	TRBJ1-5	TRBV20-1	CSARIGTGFQPQHF	TGCAGTGCTAGAATTGGGACAGGATTTCAGCCCCAGCATTTT
TRBD2	many	TRBJ2-3	TRBV7-8	CASSASGGAGTDTQYF	TGTGCCAGCAGCGCTAGCGGGGGGGCAGGCACAGATACGCAGTATTTT
-	many	TRBJ2-4	TRBV7-2	CASSLDLPPVQYF	TGTGCCAGCAGCTTAGATTTGCCTCCCGTACAGTACTTC
TRBD2	-	TRBJ2-1	TRBV15	CATSYQLAGSYNEQFF	TGTGCCACCAGCTATCAACTAGCGGGGTCCTACAATGAGCAGTTCTTC
TRBD1	many	TRBJ1-1	TRBV19	CASSNQGGNSAFF	TGTGCCAGTAGTAATCAGGGGGGGAACTCAGCTTTCTTT
-	many	TRBJ2-6	TRBV7-2	CASPSYYSGANVLTF	TGTGCCAGCCCATCTTACTACTCTGGGGCCAACGTCCTGACTTTC
-	many	TRBJ2-2	TRBV7-8	CASSLGHTGELFF	TGTGCCAGCAGCTTAGGGCACACCGGGGAGCTGTTTTTT
-	many	TRBJ2-3	TRBV20-1	CSARDVKHTTDTQYF	TGCAGTGCTAGAGATGTAAAACATACCACAGATACGCAGTATTTT
-	large	TRBJ2-3	TRBV7-2	CASSTGEVADTQYF	TGTGCCAGCAGCACCGGGGAGGTAGCAGATACGCAGTATTTT
TRBD2	-	TRBJ2-5	TRBV11-2	CASSLGLVVRETQYF	TGTGCCAGCAGCCTGGGACTAGTTGTCCGAGAGACCCAGTACTTC
-	few	TRBJ1-5	TRBV6-4	CASSLSWGNQPQHF	TGTGCCAGCAGTCTTAGCTGGGGCAATCAGCCCCAGCATTTT
-	-	TRBJ2-3	TRBV20-1	CSAGPRDLRGDTQYF	TGCAGTGCCGGCCCCCGGGACCTTCGAGGAGATACGCAGTATTTT
-	many	TRBJ1-1	TRBV12-3/TRBV12-4	CASSPRRQPNTEAFF	TGTGCCAGCAGTCCAAGAAGACAGCCGAACACTGAAGCTTTCTTT
-	few	TRBJ1-2	TRBV20-1	CSATKGTTF	TGCAGTGCTACCAAAGGGACAACCTTC
-	-	TRBJ1-1	TRBV11-2	CASSYPSDKYTEAFF	TGTGCCAGCAGCTATCCCTCGGACAAGTACACTGAAGCTTTCTTT
TRBD2	-	TRBJ2-3	TRBV25-1	CASSEGAGADTQYF	TGTGCCAGCAGTGAAGGGGCGGGGGCAGATACGCAGTATTTT
-	many	TRBJ2-3	TRBV2	CASSEIRPSGTDTQYF	TGTGCCAGCAGTGAAATTCGTCCCTCGGGCACAGATACGCAGTATTTT
-	-	TRBJ1-2	TRBV7-9	CASSIPDPNYGYTF	TGTGCCAGCAGCATACCGGATCCTAACTATGGCTACACCTTC
-	many	TRBJ2-2	TRBV7-2	CASSKTGGGGELFF	TGTGCCAGCAGCAAAACGGGTGGGGGTGGGGAGCTGTTTTTT
TRBD1	many	TRBJ1-2	TRBV7-2	CASSLMIGQGAISGDGYTF	TGTGCCAGCAGCCTGATGATAGGACAGGGGGCCATCTCGGGGGATGGCTACACCTTC
TRBD1	many	TRBJ2-2	TRBV7-9	CASSLTGGRTGELFF	TGTGCCAGCAGCCTCACAGGGGGCAGGACCGGGGAGCTGTTTTTT
-	many	TRBJ2-6	TRBV7-3	CASSLPRGSGANVLTF	TGTGCCAGCAGCCTTCCCCGGGGCTCTGGGGCCAACGTCCTGACTTTC
-	many	TRBJ2-1	TRBV6-2/TRBV6-3	CASSYLRSGNEQFF	TGTGCCAGCAGTTACTTAAGGAGTGGTAATGAGCAGTTCTTC
TRBD1	many	TRBJ1-4	TRBV2	CASSYTGDVDEKLFF	TGTGCCAGCAGTTATACAGGGGACGTCGATGAAAAACTGTTTTTT
-	few	TRBJ1-1	TRBV7-6	CASSFAGGGRYTEAFF	TGTGCCAGCAGCTTTGCCGGCGGGGGCCGGTACACTGAAGCTTTCTTT
TRBD2	many	TRBJ2-3	TRBV7-8	CASGRGAGGRQITDTQYF	TGTGCCAGCGGCCGGGGGGCGGGGGGGCGACAAATCACAGATACGCAGTATTTT
-	many	TRBJ1-1	TRBV5-6	CASSSPGLPAANTEAFF	TGTGCCAGCAGCTCCCCTGGTCTCCCTGCGGCGAACACTGAAGCTTTCTTT
-	few	TRBJ1-1	TRBV29-1	CSVVLVVDTEAFF	TGCAGCGTTGTGCTGGTCGTAGACACTGAAGCTTTCTTT
-	many	TRBJ2-7	TRBV4-2	CASSQGSNEQYF	TGTGCCAGCAGCCAAGGGTCCAACGAGCAGTACTTC
TRBD2	many	TRBJ2-2	TRBV7-6	CASSLYGRGGLLSGELFF	TGTGCCAGCAGCTTATACGGGCGGGGGGGCCTTCTCTCCGGGGAGCTGTTTTTT
-	many	TRBJ2-3	TRBV19	CASRHIMGTDTDTQYF	TGTGCCAGTCGCCACATAATGGGGACTGACACAGATACGCAGTATTTT
-	few	TRBJ2-7	TRBV5-5	CASIGGSKDEQYF	TGTGCCAGCATTGGGGGGTCAAAGGACGAGCAGTACTTC
-	many	TRBJ1-3	TRBV20-1	CSATDSRSGNTIYF	TGCAGTGCTACCGACAGTCGCTCTGGAAACACCATATATTTT
-	many	TRBJ1-4	TRBV7-8	CASSFRGAFEKLFF	TGTGCCAGCAGCTTCCGGGGGGCATTTGAAAAACTGTTTTTT
-	many	TRBJ2-7	TRBV7-2	CASKPGYSSYEQYF	TGTGCCAGCAAACCAGGGTATTCCTCCTACGAGCAGTACTTC
-	many	TRBJ1-5	TRBV7-2	CASSRKGYSNQPQHF	TGTGCCAGCAGCCGAAAGGGTTATAGCAATCAGCCCCAGCATTTT
-	many	TRBJ1-6	TRBV20-1	CSARDSRRSSPLHF	TGCAGTGCTAGAGACTCAAGAAGGTCTTCACCCCTCCACTTT
TRBD1	many	TRBJ2-7	TRBV10-1	CASSFGQASSYEQYF	TGCGCCAGCAGTTTCGGACAGGCGAGCTCCTACGAGCAGTACTTC
TRBD1	-	TRBJ1-2	TRBV11-2	CASSSYRTGAHYYGYTF	TGTGCCAGCAGCTCGTACCGGACAGGGGCCCATTACTATGGCTACACCTTC
-	many	TRBJ1-3	TRBV19	CASSTLEGNTIYF	TGTGCCAGTAGTACCCTTGAGGGAAACACCATATATTTT
-	many	TRBJ1-1	TRBV5-1	CASSLRTAMNTEAFF	TGCGCCAGCAGCTTGCGGACTGCTATGAACACTGAAGCTTTCTTT
-	-	TRBJ1-1	TRBV14	CASSRELYTEAFF	TGTGCCAGCAGCCGCGAGCTTTACACTGAAGCTTTCTTT
-	-	TRBJ2-6	TRBV19	CATREDSGANVLTF	TGTGCCACCAGGGAGGACAGTGGGGCCAACGTCCTGACTTTC
TRBD1	many	TRBJ2-2	TRBV7-2	CASSLFLTGGTGELFF	TGTGCCAGCAGCTTATTTCTAACAGGGGGGACCGGGGAGCTGTTTTTT
TRBD1	many	TRBJ1-2	TRBV11-1	CASSPHPGQEVPNYGYTF	TGTGCCAGCAGCCCTCATCCGGGACAGGAAGTCCCTAACTATGGCTACACCTTC
TRBD1	many	TRBJ1-2	TRBV4-1	CASSPGQGVAYGYTF	TGCGCCAGCAGCCCGGGACAGGGGGTTGCCTATGGCTACACCTTC
-	many	TRBJ1-2	TRBV7-2	CASSLVAGRSYTF	TGTGCCAGCAGCTTAGTGGCGGGGAGGAGCTACACCTTC
-	many	TRBJ1-5	TRBV7-2	CASSTRSRGQPQHF	TGTGCCAGCAGCACGCGTTCACGGGGTCAGCCCCAGCATTTT
TRBD2	many	TRBJ2-3	TRBV7-2	CASSFNAGGAADTQYF	TGTGCCAGCAGTTTTAACGCGGGGGGCGCCGCAGATACGCAGTATTTT
-	many	TRBJ2-1	TRBV7-2	CASRRQSSYNEQFF	TGTGCCAGCAGACGACAGAGCAGTTACAATGAGCAGTTCTTC